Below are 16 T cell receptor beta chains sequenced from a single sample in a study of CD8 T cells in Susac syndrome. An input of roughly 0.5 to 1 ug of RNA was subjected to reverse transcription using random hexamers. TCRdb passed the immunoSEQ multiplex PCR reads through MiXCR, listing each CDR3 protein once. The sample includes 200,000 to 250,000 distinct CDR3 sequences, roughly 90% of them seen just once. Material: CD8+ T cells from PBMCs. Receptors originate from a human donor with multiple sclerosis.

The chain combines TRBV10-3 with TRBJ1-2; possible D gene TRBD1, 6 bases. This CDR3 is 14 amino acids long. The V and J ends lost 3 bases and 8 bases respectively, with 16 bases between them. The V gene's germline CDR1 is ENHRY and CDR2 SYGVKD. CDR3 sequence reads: CAISDFGQSRGYTF. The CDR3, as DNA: TGTGCCATCAGTGATTTTGGACAGTCTCGGGGCTACACCTTC.

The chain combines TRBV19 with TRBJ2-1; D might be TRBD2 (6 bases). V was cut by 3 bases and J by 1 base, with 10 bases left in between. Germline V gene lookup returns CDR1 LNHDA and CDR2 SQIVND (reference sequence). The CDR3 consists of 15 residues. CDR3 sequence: CASSINGGSYNEQFF. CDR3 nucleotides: TGTGCCAGTAGTATCAATGGGGGGTCCTACAATGAGCAGTTCTTC.

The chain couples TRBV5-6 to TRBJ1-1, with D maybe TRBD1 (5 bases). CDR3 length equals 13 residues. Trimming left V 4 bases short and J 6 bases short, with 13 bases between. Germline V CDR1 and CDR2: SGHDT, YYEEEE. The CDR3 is CASSAGVSAEAFF. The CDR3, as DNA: TGTGCCAGCAGCGCGGGGGTGTCCGCTGAAGCTTTCTTT.

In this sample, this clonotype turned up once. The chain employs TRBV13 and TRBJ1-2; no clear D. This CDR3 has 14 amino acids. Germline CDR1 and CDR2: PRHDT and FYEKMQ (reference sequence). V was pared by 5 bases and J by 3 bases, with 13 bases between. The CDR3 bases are TGTGCCAGCAGCCAGACAAGGTTTCACTATGGCTACACCTTC. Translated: CASSQTRFHYGYTF. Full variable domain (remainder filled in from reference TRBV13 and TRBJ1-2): AAGVIQSPRHLIKEKRETATLKCYPIPRHDTVYWYQQGPGQDPQFLISFYEKMQSDKGSIPDRFSAQQFSDYHSELNMSSLELGDSALYFCASSQTRFHYGYTFGSGTRLTVV.

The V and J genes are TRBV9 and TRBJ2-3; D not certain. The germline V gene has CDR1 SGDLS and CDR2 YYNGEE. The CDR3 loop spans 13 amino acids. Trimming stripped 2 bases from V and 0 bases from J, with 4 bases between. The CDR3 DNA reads TGTGCCAGCAGCGTGGGGAGCACAGATACGCAGTATTTT. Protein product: CASSVGSTDTQYF. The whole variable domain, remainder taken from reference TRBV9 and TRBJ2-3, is DSGVTQTPKHLITATGQRVTLRCSPRSGDLSVYWYQQSLDQGLQFLIQYYNGEERAKGNILERFSAQQFPDLHSELNLSSLELGDSALYFCASSVGSTDTQYFGPGTRLTVL.

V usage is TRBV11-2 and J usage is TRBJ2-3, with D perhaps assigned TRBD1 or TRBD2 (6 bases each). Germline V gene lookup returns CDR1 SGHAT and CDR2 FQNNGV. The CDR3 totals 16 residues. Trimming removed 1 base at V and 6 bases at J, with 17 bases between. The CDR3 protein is CASSLVPGARGDTQYF. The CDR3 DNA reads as TGTGCCAGCAGCTTAGTCCCGGGGGCCCGAGGGGATACGCAGTATTTT.

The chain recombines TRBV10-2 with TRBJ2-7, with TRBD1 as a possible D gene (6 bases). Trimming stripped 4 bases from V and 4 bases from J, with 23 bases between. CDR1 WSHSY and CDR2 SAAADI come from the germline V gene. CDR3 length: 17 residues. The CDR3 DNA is TGCGCCAGCAGTGTGCCCGGACAGCCCGAAGGGGGATACGAGCAGTACTTC. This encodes CASSVPGQPEGGYEQYF.

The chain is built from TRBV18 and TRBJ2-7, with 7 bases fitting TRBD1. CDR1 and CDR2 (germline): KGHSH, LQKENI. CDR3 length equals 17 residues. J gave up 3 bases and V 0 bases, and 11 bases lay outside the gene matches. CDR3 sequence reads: CASSPPGTGVMFYEQYF. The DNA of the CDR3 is TGTGCCAGCTCACCACCGGGCACAGGGGTCATGTTCTACGAGCAGTACTTC.

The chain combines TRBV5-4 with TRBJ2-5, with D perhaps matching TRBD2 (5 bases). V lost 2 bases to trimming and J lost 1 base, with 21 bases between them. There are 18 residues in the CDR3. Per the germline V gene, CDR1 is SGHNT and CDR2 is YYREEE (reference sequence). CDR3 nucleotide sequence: TGTGCCAGCAGCTTCGGACTGGGTGGTGGGTCCCGCCAAGAGACCCAGTACTTC. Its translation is CASSFGLGGGSRQETQYF.

The CDR3: CASSRDRVNYGYTF. CDR3 coding DNA: TGTGCCAGCAGCCGGGACAGGGTCAACTATGGCTACACCTTC. The genes are TRBV7-9 and TRBJ1-2; TRBD1 aligns across 9 bases. The CDR3 has 14 residues. CDR1 and CDR2 from the germline V gene are SEHNR and FQNEAQ (reference sequence). V lost 5 bases, J lost 2 bases, and 3 bases stayed unmatched.

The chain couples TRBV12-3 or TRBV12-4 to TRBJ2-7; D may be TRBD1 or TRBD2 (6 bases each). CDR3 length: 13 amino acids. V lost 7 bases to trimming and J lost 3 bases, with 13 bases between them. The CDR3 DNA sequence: TGTGCCAGCACCCGGGGGCTAGGCTACGAGCAGTACTTC. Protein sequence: CASTRGLGYEQYF.

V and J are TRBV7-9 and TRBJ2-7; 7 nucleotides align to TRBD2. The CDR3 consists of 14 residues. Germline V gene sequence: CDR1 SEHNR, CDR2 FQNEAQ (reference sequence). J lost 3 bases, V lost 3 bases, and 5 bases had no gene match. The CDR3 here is CASSFPGTIYEQYF. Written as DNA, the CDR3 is TGTGCCAGCAGCTTTCCCGGGACTATCTACGAGCAGTACTTC. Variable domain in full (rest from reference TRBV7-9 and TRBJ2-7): DTGVSQNPRHKITKRGQNVTFRCDPISEHNRLYWYRQTLGQGPEFLTYFQNEAQLEKSRLLSDRFSAERPKGSFSTLEIQRTEQGDSAMYLCASSFPGTIYEQYFGPGTRLTVT.

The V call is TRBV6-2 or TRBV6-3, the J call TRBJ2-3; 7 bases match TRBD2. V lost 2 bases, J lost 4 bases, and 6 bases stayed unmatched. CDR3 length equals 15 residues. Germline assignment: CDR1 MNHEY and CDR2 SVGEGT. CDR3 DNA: TGTGCCAGCAGTTACCTTGCGGGGGTAGCAGATACGCAGTATTTT. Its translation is CASSYLAGVADTQYF.

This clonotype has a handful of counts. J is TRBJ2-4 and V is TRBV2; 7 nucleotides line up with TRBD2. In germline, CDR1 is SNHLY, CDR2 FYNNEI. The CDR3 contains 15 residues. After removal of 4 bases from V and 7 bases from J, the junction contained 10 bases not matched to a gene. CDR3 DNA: TGTGCCAGCAGTGGCCGCAACTTGGGGGGGAACATTCAGTACTTC. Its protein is CASSGRNLGGNIQYF.

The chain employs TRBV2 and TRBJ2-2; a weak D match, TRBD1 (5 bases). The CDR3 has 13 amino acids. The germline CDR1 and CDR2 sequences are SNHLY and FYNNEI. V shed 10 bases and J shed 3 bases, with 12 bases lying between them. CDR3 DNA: TGTGCCATCAGACAGCAGGACACCGGGGAGCTGTTTTTT. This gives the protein CAIRQQDTGELFF.

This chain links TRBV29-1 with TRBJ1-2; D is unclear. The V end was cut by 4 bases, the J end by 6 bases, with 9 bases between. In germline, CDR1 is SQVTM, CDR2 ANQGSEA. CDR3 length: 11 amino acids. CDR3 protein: CSVVIADGYTF. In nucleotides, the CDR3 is TGCAGCGTTGTGATAGCTGATGGCTACACCTTC.